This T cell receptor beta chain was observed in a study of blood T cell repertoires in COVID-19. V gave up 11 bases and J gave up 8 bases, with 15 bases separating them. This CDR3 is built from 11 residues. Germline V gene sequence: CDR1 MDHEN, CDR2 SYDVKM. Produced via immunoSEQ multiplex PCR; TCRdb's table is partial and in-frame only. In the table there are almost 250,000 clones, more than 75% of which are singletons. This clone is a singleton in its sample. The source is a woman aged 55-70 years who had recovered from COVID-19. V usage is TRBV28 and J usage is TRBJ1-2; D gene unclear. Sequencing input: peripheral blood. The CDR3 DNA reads TGTGCCTGGCGGTCGAGGGAAGGCTACACCTTC. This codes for CAWRSREGYTF.